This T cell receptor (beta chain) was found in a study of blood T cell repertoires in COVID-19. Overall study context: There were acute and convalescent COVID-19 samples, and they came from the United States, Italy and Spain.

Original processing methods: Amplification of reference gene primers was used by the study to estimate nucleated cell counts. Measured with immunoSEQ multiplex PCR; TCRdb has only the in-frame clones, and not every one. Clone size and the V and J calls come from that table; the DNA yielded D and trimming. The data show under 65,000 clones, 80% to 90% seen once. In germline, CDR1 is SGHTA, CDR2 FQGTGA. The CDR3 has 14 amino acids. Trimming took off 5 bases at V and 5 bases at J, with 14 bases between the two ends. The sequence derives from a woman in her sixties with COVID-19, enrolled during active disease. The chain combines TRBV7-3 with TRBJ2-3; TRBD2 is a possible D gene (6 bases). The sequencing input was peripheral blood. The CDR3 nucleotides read TGTGCCAGCAGCCTCTCCGGGGGTGGAGATACGCAGTATTTT. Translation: CASSLSGGGDTQYF.